The 7 T cell receptor beta chains listed next were all sequenced from one sample in a study of T-cell memory formation after mild COVID-19. Via MiXCR, TCRdb re-called the 5' RACE reads, giving one row per CDR3 protein. The sample lists over 450,000 distinct CDR3 sequences; approximately 20% were seen once. Sequenced material: PBMCs or a T cell subset sorted from them (not recorded which). Receptor source: an adult woman who had mild COVID-19 (a few samples of this study predate the infection). Cell type and time point are not known.

This clonotype was counted only a few times. The chain carries TRBV5-1 and TRBJ2-3, with D tentatively TRBD1 (6 bases). The germline V and J ends were trimmed by 0 bases and 6 bases, with 17 bases remaining between them. Per the germline V gene, CDR1 is SGHRS and CDR2 is YFSETQ. The CDR3 has 16 residues. The CDR3 loop is CASSLAVQGSGDTQYF. The DNA of the CDR3 is TGCGCCAGCAGCTTGGCGGTCCAGGGGTCGGGTGATACGCAGTATTTT. The entire variable domain, with the rest obtained from reference TRBV5-1 and TRBJ2-3, is as follows: KAGVTQTPRYLIKTRGQQVTLSCSPISGHRSVSWYQQTPGQGLQFLFEYFSETQRNKGNFPGRFSGRQFSNSRSEMNVSTLELGDSALYLCASSLAVQGSGDTQYFGPGTRLTVL.

This clonotype has a handful of counts. The chain combines TRBV5-1 with TRBJ2-1, with 7 bases matching TRBD2. The CDR3 length is 16 residues. From germline, CDR1 is SGHRS and CDR2 YFSETQ. V was pared by 1 base and J by 0 bases, with 4 bases of the junction left unmatched. In DNA, the CDR3 is TGCGCCAGCAGCTTGCAGGCTAGCGGCTCCTACAATGAGCAGTTCTTC. It translates to CASSLQASGSYNEQFF.

A few counts support this clonotype. This chain joins TRBV3-1 and TRBJ1-1; no clear D gene. The V end lost 4 bases, the J end lost 1 base, and 10 bases lay between the germline ends. The CDR3 runs 14 residues. The germline V gene has CDR1 LGHDT and CDR2 YNNKEL (reference sequence). This chain's CDR3 is CASSPSLRNTEAFF. CDR3 DNA sequence: TGTGCCAGCAGCCCTAGCCTCAGGAACACTGAAGCTTTCTTT.

This clonotype has a handful of counts. The CDR3 DNA sequence: TGTGCCAGCAGCCCAAGCGGGGTTTCACCCCTCCACTTT. Protein: CASSPSGVSPLHF. J is TRBJ1-6 and V is TRBV11-2; no definite D call. The CDR3 loop spans 13 amino acids. The V and J ends lost 5 bases and 9 bases respectively, with 11 bases between them. CDR1 is SGHAT, CDR2 FQNNGV, per germline. Drawing the rest from reference TRBV11-2 and TRBJ1-6, the complete variable domain is EAGVAQSPRYKIIEKRQSVAFWCNPISGHATLYWYQQILGQGPKLLIQFQNNGVVDDSQLPKDRFSAERLKGVDSTLKIQPAKLEDSAVYLCASSPSGVSPLHFGNGTRLTVT.

The chain joins TRBV12-3 or TRBV12-4 to TRBJ2-1; 9 bases map to TRBD2. CDR3 length: 13 amino acids. V lost 5 bases and J lost 8; bases outside the gene matches: 4. In DNA form, the CDR3 reads TGTGCCAGCAGTCCCGCGGGGGGGTATGAGCAGTTCTTC. Translation gives CASSPAGGYEQFF.

A few counts support this clonotype. The chain uses TRBV12-5 and TRBJ2-7, with 8 bases aligning to TRBD1. The CDR3 covers 16 residues. V was pared by 4 bases and J by 0 bases, with 8 bases of the junction left unmatched. From germline, CDR1 is LGHNT and CDR2 FRNRAP. The CDR3: CASGWDRLRSSYEQYF. CDR3 nucleotides: TGTGCTAGTGGTTGGGACAGGCTTAGGAGCTCCTACGAGCAGTACTTC.

The chain recombines TRBV9 with TRBJ1-2; 9 bases agree with TRBD1. The junction had 4 bases not matched to a gene; V was cut back by 3 bases and J by 7 bases. This CDR3 region has 13 residues. The V gene's germline CDR1 is SGDLS and CDR2 YYNGEE. This CDR3 reads CASSARDRAGYTF. Here the CDR3 DNA reads TGTGCCAGCAGCGCGCGGGACAGGGCTGGCTACACCTTC.